Listed here are 6 T cell receptor beta chains from one sample, sequenced in a study of PD-1 blockade in classical Hodgkin lymphoma. The data were produced by immunoSEQ multiplex PCR, yet TCRdb's version contains in-frame clones alone and is incomplete. Counted here are 20,000 to 25,000 clones, approximately 67% occurring once; the ten biggest clones make up over 0.95%. Regarding time point: cycle 4 day 1 (C4D1), after 5 to 7 weeks of nivolumab. Brentuximab vedotin exposure varied, and every patient relapsed after autologous stem cell transplantation. Purified CD4+ T cells were obtained from thawed PBMCs through magnetic negative selection. The sample consisted of CD4+ T cells from blood, taken before the fourth cycle of nivolumab. These receptors were obtained from a human donor with classical Hodgkin lymphoma.

This chain links TRBV10-3 with TRBJ2-7, with 8 bases identical to TRBD1. V shed 10 bases, J shed 6 bases, and the junction held 8 bases outside the gene matches. CDR3 length: 12 amino acids. Per germline, CDR1 ENHRY and CDR2 SYGVKD. In DNA, the CDR3 is TGTGCCACCGAGACAGGGGCAGGCGAGCAGTACTTC. It yields the protein CATETGAGEQYF.

The rearrangement joins TRBV4-2 to TRBJ2-5; 12 bases are a match to TRBD2. Trimming at V came to 0 bases and at J to 4 bases, leaving 12 bases not matched to a gene. The length of the CDR3 is 19 residues. Germline CDR1 LGHNA, CDR2 YNFKEQ. The CDR3 DNA sequence: TGTGCCAGCAGCCAAGATGTTTCGGCTAGCGGGGGGGCGGGAGAGACCCAGTACTTC. Residues: CASSQDVSASGGAGETQYF.

The chain uses TRBV19 and TRBJ1-4, with 7 positions matching TRBD1. The junction had 12 bases not matched to a gene; V was cut back by 6 bases and J by 5 bases. The CDR3 contains 16 residues. The germline V gene has CDR1 LNHDA and CDR2 SQIVND (reference sequence). In nucleotides, the CDR3 is TGTGCCAGTAGAAAATTCGGAGACAGGGAGAATGAAAAACTGTTTTTT. Its protein product is CASRKFGDRENEKLFF.

V usage is TRBV30 and J usage is TRBJ2-5; TRBD1 might be the D (5 bases). The CDR3 loop spans 13 amino acids. The V gene's germline CDR1 is GTSNPN and CDR2 SVGIG (reference sequence). Trimming removed 4 bases at V and 4 bases at J, with 13 bases between. The DNA of the CDR3 is TGTGCCTGGAACCCCCGACAGTCAGAGACCCAGTACTTC. This codes for CAWNPRQSETQYF.

The chain uses TRBV2 and TRBJ2-5; D perhaps matches TRBD1 (6 bases). The V gene's germline CDR1 is SNHLY and CDR2 FYNNEI. The CDR3 is made up of 15 amino acids. V lost 5 bases, J lost 1 base, and 14 bases lay in between. The CDR3 DNA sequence: TGTGCCAGCAGTTTCGCCCGGACAGTCCAAGAGACCCAGTACTTC. Translating it yields CASSFARTVQETQYF.

The chain recombines TRBV5-1 with TRBJ1-3; no reliable D call. The germline V gene encodes CDR1 SGHRS and CDR2 YFSETQ. Trimming stripped 8 bases from V and 3 bases from J, with 3 bases between. This CDR3 contains 10 residues. CDR3 bases: TGCGCCAGGCGTGGAAACACCATATATTTT. The encoded protein is CARRGNTIYF.